The 30 T cell receptor beta chains reported below all come from one sample, sequenced in a study of blood T cell repertoires in COVID-19. Here immunoSEQ multiplex PCR was the method, and the copy in TCRdb shows in-frame clones only, minus some. This sample has some 200,000 clones; roughly 84% occur once, and the top ten carry 7% to 7.5%. Sequencing was carried out using PBMCs or T cells enriched from blood (not recorded which). These receptor sequences come from a man in his thirties or forties in a cohort exposed to, infected with or recovered from COVID-19 (not recorded which).

The chain carries TRBV28 and TRBJ1-6; 9 bases line up with TRBD1. The germline V gene encodes CDR1 MDHEN and CDR2 SYDVKM. The CDR3 contains 12 residues. Trimming at V came to 5 bases and at J to 14 bases, leaving 4 bases not matched to a gene. CDR3 sequence: CASSEQGAALHF. The CDR3 nucleotides read TGTGCCAGCAGTGAACAGGGGGCTGCCCTCCACTTT. The full variable domain, its missing parts supplied by reference TRBV28 and TRBJ1-6, is DVKVTQSSRYLVKRTGEKVFLECVQDMDHENMFWYRQDPGLGLRLIYFSYDVKMKEKGDIPEGYSVSREKKERFSLILESASTNQTSMYLCASSEQGAALHFGNGTRLTVT.

This sequence joins TRBV7-2 and TRBJ1-3; maybe TRBD1 (6 bases). V was pared by 3 bases and J by 0 bases, with 12 bases between. The germline gives CDR1 SGHTA, CDR2 FQGNSA. The CDR3 is 16 amino acids. The CDR3 DNA sequence: TGTGCCAGCAGCTTGCGGACAGAAGTCTCTGGAAACACCATATATTTT. Translation: CASSLRTEVSGNTIYF.

The CDR3 here is CASSQDRSNTEAFF. The CDR3 bases are TGCGCCAGCAGCCAAGATCGGAGTAACACTGAAGCTTTCTTT. The V call is TRBV4-3, the J call TRBJ1-1; D is ambiguous. The length of the CDR3 is 14 residues. Trimming stripped 0 bases from V and 2 bases from J, with 7 bases between. The germline V gene encodes CDR1 LGHNA and CDR2 YSLEER.

The rearrangement links TRBV4-2 to TRBJ2-2, with 13 bases lining up with TRBD2. The J segment lost 6 bases and the V segment lost 0 bases, leaving 4 bases of the junction unmatched. Germline-derived CDR1 and CDR2 are LGHNA and YNFKEQ. This CDR3 region has 17 residues. This CDR3 reads CASSQDRGTSGAGELFF. The CDR3 DNA follows: TGTGCCAGCAGCCAAGATCGGGGGACTAGCGGGGCCGGGGAGCTGTTTTTT.

The rearrangement links TRBV24-1 to TRBJ2-3; 8 bases are shared with TRBD1. This CDR3 comprises 20 residues. CDR1 is KGHDR, CDR2 SFDVKD, per germline. Trimming at V came to 1 base and at J to 2 bases, leaving 16 bases not matched to a gene. The CDR3 nucleotides read TGTGCCACCAGTGATTTAACCGATGACAGGGGCCCTCCACACACAGATACGCAGTATTTT. Protein: CATSDLTDDRGPPHTDTQYF.

The CDR3, as DNA: TGTGCCAGCAGTAGGACAGGGGATACCGGAAACACCATATATTTT. It is translated as CASSRTGDTGNTIYF. The V call is TRBV27, the J call TRBJ1-3; 9 bases align to TRBD1. The CDR3 runs 15 residues. V gave up 5 bases and J gave up 4 bases; unmatched junction bases: 6. Germline V gene data show CDR1 as MNHEY and CDR2 as SMNVEV (reference sequence).

V gene TRBV10-3 combines with J gene TRBJ1-5; 8 bases match TRBD1. This CDR3 spans 16 amino acids. The germline V gene encodes CDR1 ENHRY and CDR2 SYGVKD. Trimming took 8 bases from V and 3 from J; bases not matched to a gene: 12. CDR3 sequence: CAIAQPQGANNQPQHF. DNA for the CDR3: TGTGCCATCGCCCAGCCCCAGGGGGCGAACAATCAGCCCCAGCATTTT.

The chain combines TRBV28 with TRBJ2-2, with TRBD1 identical over 11 bases. The J segment lost 4 bases and the V segment lost 6 bases, leaving 4 bases of the junction unmatched. There are 15 residues in the CDR3. Germline CDR1 and CDR2: MDHEN and SYDVKM. The CDR3 sequence: CASSPGTGGTGELFF. CDR3 DNA: TGTGCCAGCAGCCCCGGGACAGGGGGCACCGGGGAGCTGTTTTTT.

The chain is built from TRBV18 and TRBJ1-5; D perhaps matches TRBD1 (5 bases). V lost 7 bases and J lost 1, with 8 bases in between. This CDR3 has 13 residues. Germline loops: CDR1 KGHSH, CDR2 LQKENI. DNA for the CDR3: TGTGCCAGCTGCCGACAGAGCAATCAGCCCCAGCATTTT. Translation gives CASCRQSNQPQHF.

The gene calls are TRBV19 and TRBJ2-1, with 8 nucleotides matching TRBD1. The germline CDR1 and CDR2 sequences are LNHDA and SQIVND (reference sequence). The CDR3 contains 15 residues. V gave up 6 bases and J gave up 4 bases; unmatched junction bases: 8. For the CDR3, the DNA is TGTGCCAGTAGACGGACAGGGATAGTGTACAATGAGCAGTTCTTC. This encodes CASRRTGIVYNEQFF.

This chain connects TRBV3-1 (or the pseudogene TRBV3-2) to TRBJ2-5; 8 bases align to TRBD2. This CDR3 is 14 amino acids long. The V and J ends lost 3 bases and 4 bases, in that order; junction bases with no gene match: 4. CDR1 is LGHDT, CDR2 YNNKEL, per germline (reference sequence). CDR3 residues: CASSHGAGVETQYF. In nucleotides, the CDR3 is TGTGCCAGCAGCCATGGAGCGGGAGTAGAGACCCAGTACTTC.

V usage is TRBV6-5 and J usage is TRBJ2-2; weak D call: TRBD2 (6 bases). V lost 7 bases, J lost 5 bases, and 17 bases lay in between. The CDR3 covers 15 residues. In germline, CDR1 is MNHEY, CDR2 SVGAGI. This CDR3 reads CASTSSGGATGELFF. The CDR3 DNA reads TGTGCCAGCACCTCCTCTGGCGGGGCAACCGGGGAGCTGTTTTTT.

The gene calls are TRBV27 and TRBJ1-4, with D maybe TRBD1 (5 bases). The germline V and J ends were trimmed by 3 bases and 7 bases, with 15 bases remaining between them. Germline V gene data show CDR1 as MNHEY and CDR2 as SMNVEV (reference sequence). The CDR3 covers 15 residues. In DNA, the CDR3 is TGTGCCAGCAGTTTTTTCGGGGGAACTGGTGAAAAACTGTTTTTT. Its protein product is CASSFFGGTGEKLFF. The whole variable domain, filled in from reference TRBV27 and TRBJ1-4, reads EAQVTQNPRYLITVTGKKLTVTCSQNMNHEYMSWYRQDPGLGLRQIYYSMNVEVTDKGDVPEGYKVSRKEKRNFPLILESPSPNQTSLYFCASSFFGGTGEKLFFGSGTQLSVL.

The chain links TRBV5-6 to TRBJ1-2, with D unresolved. The ends were cut back, 3 bases at V and 7 bases at J, with 22 bases in the middle. The CDR3 extends over 16 amino acids. Germline V lookup: CDR1 SGHDT, CDR2 YYEEEE. CDR3 DNA: TGTGCCAGCAGCTCAGCCTCTGCGGGGAGGGTGATTGGCTACACCTTC. The encoded protein is CASSSASAGRVIGYTF.

The CDR3 DNA follows: TGTGCTAGTGGACAAGACAATGAGCAGTTCTTC. Translated: CASGQDNEQFF. The chain has TRBV12-5 and TRBJ2-1; no clear D gene. V lost 6 bases to trimming and J lost 5 bases, with 5 bases between them. CDR1 LGHNT and CDR2 FRNRAP come from the germline V gene. The CDR3 sequence is 11 residues long.

V usage is TRBV9 and J usage is TRBJ1-3; 7 positions match TRBD1. V dropped 3 bases and J dropped 3; count of bases not matched to a gene: 6. Per germline, CDR1 SGDLS and CDR2 YYNGEE. This CDR3 is 15 amino acids long. The CDR3: CASSAGDRVGNTIYF. CDR3 DNA: TGTGCCAGCAGCGCCGGAGACAGGGTTGGAAACACCATATATTTT.

The chain recombines TRBV24-1 with TRBJ2-7; 7 nucleotides match TRBD2. Germline CDR1 is KGHDR and CDR2 is SFDVKD. The CDR3 has 13 amino acids. The V segment lost 6 bases and the J segment 2 bases; nucleotides outside the gene matches: 3. CDR3: CATSSRGAYEQYF. In nucleotides, the CDR3 is TGTGCCACCAGTAGTCGGGGGGCCTACGAGCAGTACTTC.

V and J are TRBV6-5 and TRBJ1-1; D is possibly TRBD1 (6 bases). Germline V gene sequence: CDR1 MNHEY, CDR2 SVGAGI. The CDR3 is 15 residues long. The V gene lost 5 bases and the J gene lost 4 bases, with 17 bases spanning the gap. CDR3 DNA: TGTGCCAGCAGTACCGAGACAGGTGTTGGCACTGAAGCTTTCTTT. Translated: CASSTETGVGTEAFF.

This chain uses TRBV5-4 with TRBJ2-7; 10 positions match TRBD2. This CDR3 has 16 residues. With V trimmed by 4 bases and J by 4 bases, 11 bases remained unmatched. Germline CDR1 and CDR2: SGHNT and YYREEE (reference sequence). CDR3 DNA: TGTGCCAGCAGCATCGGACTAGCGGAGGTCGTTTACGAGCAGTACTTC. Amino acid sequence: CASSIGLAEVVYEQYF.

CDR3 DNA: TGTGCCAGCAGCTTAATATTGGCGGGAGCCCACCATGAGCAGTTCTTC. This codes for CASSLILAGAHHEQFF. The V call is TRBV7-9, the J call TRBJ2-1; 7 nucleotides align to TRBD2. V was clipped by 2 bases and J by 8 bases; unmatched bases: 12. Germline lookup yields CDR1 SEHNR and CDR2 FQNEAQ (reference sequence). The CDR3 is 16 amino acids.

The chain links TRBV20-1 to TRBJ2-1; TRBD1 matches 7 bases. The CDR3 totals 11 residues. Unmatched junction bases numbered 8, after V lost 3 bases and J lost 15 bases. The germline V gene encodes CDR1 DFQATT and CDR2 SNEGSKA (reference sequence). As DNA, the CDR3 is TGCAGTGCTAGGTACAGGGGTAGTCGGTTCTTC. Translated, it gives CSARYRGSRFF.

CDR3 DNA sequence: TGTGCCAGTAGTGTCCAGGGTTATCAGCCCCAGCATTTT. Translating it yields CASSVQGYQPQHF. J is TRBJ1-5 and V is TRBV19; maybe TRBD1 (5 bases). Between the trimmed V and J ends, which lost 5 bases and 5 bases, there was a span of 10 bases. The CDR3 extends over 13 amino acids. CDR1 and CDR2 from the germline V gene are LNHDA and SQIVND (reference sequence).

The chain links TRBV7-9 to TRBJ2-2; D perhaps matches TRBD2 (6 bases). V shed 7 bases and J shed 3 bases, with 15 bases lying between them. This CDR3 spans 15 amino acids. Per the germline V gene, CDR1 is SEHNR and CDR2 is FQNEAQ (reference sequence). The CDR3 nucleotides read TGTGCCAGCACCCCCGGGACTTCGTACACCGGGGAGCTGTTTTTT. Translation gives CASTPGTSYTGELFF.

The count of this clone is one. The rearrangement links TRBV27 to TRBJ2-3; 12 bases map to TRBD2. The germline CDR1 and CDR2 sequences are MNHEY and SMNVEV (reference sequence). CDR3 length: 15 amino acids. V was pared by 6 bases and J by 4 bases, with 5 bases of the junction left unmatched. Here the CDR3 DNA reads TGTGCCAGCAGCCTACTAGCGGGAGGACCAGATACGCAGTATTTT. Translating it yields CASSLLAGGPDTQYF.

The chain is built from TRBV5-1 and TRBJ2-7; 12 nucleotides match TRBD2. Germline V CDR1 and CDR2: SGHRS, YFSETQ. The CDR3 length is 15 residues. V gave up 4 bases and J gave up 6 bases; unmatched junction bases: 8. The CDR3, as DNA: TGCGCCAGCAGCCGAATCCCGGGACTAGCGGGCGAGCAGTACTTC. Translation gives CASSRIPGLAGEQYF.

In nucleotides, the CDR3 is TGTGCCAGCAGCTTGGGACAGGGGACTGAAGCTTTCTTT. Protein product: CASSLGQGTEAFF. The rearrangement links TRBV7-2 to TRBJ1-1; 10 bases line up with TRBD1. The CDR3 runs 13 residues. Germline-derived CDR1 and CDR2 are SGHTA and FQGNSA. Trimming took 3 bases from V and 5 from J; bases not matched to a gene: 0.

The CDR3 reads CASSPDKSSYNSPLHF. The CDR3, as DNA: TGCGCCAGCAGCCCCGACAAGAGCTCCTATAATTCACCCCTCCACTTT. The V call is TRBV4-3, the J call TRBJ1-6; the D is unclear. Trimming cost V 4 bases and J 0 bases, with 10 bases left between them. This CDR3 comprises 16 residues. Germline CDR1 is LGHNA and CDR2 is YSLEER.

This sequence joins TRBV28 and TRBJ1-1, with 9 bases lining up with TRBD1. The V segment lost 3 bases and the J segment 6 bases; nucleotides outside the gene matches: 8. Germline CDR1 MDHEN, CDR2 SYDVKM. The CDR3 extends over 15 amino acids. The CDR3 sequence: CASSLAGGQGPEAFF. CDR3 DNA: TGTGCCAGCAGTTTGGCCGGGGGACAGGGCCCTGAAGCTTTCTTT.

On this clone: The identical CDR3 is also encoded by other nucleotide sequences in the sample. V is TRBV6-5 and J is TRBJ1-5, with 8 bases lining up with TRBD1. The CDR3 contains 13 residues. The germline CDR1 and CDR2 sequences are MNHEY and SVGAGI. The ends lost 8 bases at V and 5 bases at J; junction bases unmatched: 5. In DNA, the CDR3 is TGTGCCAGCGAAGGACAGGGATATCAGCCCCAGCATTTT. Translating gives CASEGQGYQPQHF.

The rearrangement joins TRBV7-6 to TRBJ1-3; D is perhaps TRBD1 (6 bases). This CDR3 has 16 amino acids. The germline V gene encodes CDR1 SGHVS and CDR2 FNYEAQ. V gave up 4 bases and J gave up 3 bases, with 16 bases separating them. CDR3 nucleotides: TGTGCCAGCAGCTCAACAGGGTTTGAGGGTGGAAACACCATATATTTT. Amino acids: CASSSTGFEGGNTIYF.